The present entry profiles one T cell receptor (beta chain) with its context. Its antigen is undetermined. The data derive from a study of T cell responses to AZD1222 COVID-19 vaccine. TCRdb's copy holds only in-frame clones and misses some; the assay was immunoSEQ multiplex PCR. The sample contains roughly 66,000 clones, around four fifths of which appear only once. Deletions cut 2 bases from V and 6 bases from J, with 6 bases between. The CDR3 is made up of 12 amino acids. CDR1 is MDHEN, CDR2 SYDVKM, per germline. Study-wide findings and caveats: Vaccine-related CD4 TCRs covered spike, predominating at 160-218 and 743-854. At study baseline, merely five or six AZD1222 recipients were seropositive. Nearly half of spike-specific TCRs reportedly target unmutated variant regions. Females made up more of the donors, who were largely white British, and clonal diversity may have come out too low.

The V and J genes are TRBV28 and TRBJ2-3; D is ambiguous. The TCR sequence derives from an adult in good health. Sample: peripheral blood, taken on day 0 of AZD1222 vaccination. CDR3 in DNA: TGTGCCAGCAGTTTACTTTGGGATACGCAGTATTTT. Translation gives CASSLLWDTQYF.